This T cell receptor (beta chain) was retrieved from a study of blood T cells in healthy people across ages. Study-level findings and limits: Whereas aged donors had fewer naive CD4+ cells, long-lived donors had more of them and higher diversity. Expanded clonotype shifts may have been confounded, as the donors had an unknown CMV status. Age advanced and TCR beta diversity per million T cells fell, roughly linearly.

Using a J-beta primer mix together with a sample-barcoded 5' primer, a second PCR was run for roughly 7 to 11 cycles. Each of the cDNA molecules was tagged by a template-switch adaptor with 12 random nucleotides. TCRdb reprocessed the 5' RACE reads via MiXCR and lists one record per CDR3 protein. This sample has roughly 700,000 distinct CDR3 sequences; 45% to 50% occur once, and the top ten carry approximately 32%. The CDR3 runs to 12 residues. Germline V gene sequence: CDR1 SEHNR, CDR2 FQNEAQ (reference sequence). As to this clonotype: Its matching antigen is unknown. At one end the junction does not follow the germline gene, possibly because of a read error.

The material sequenced was blood. The TCR comes from a woman aged 60-75 years in good health. The chain links TRBV7-9 to TRBJ2-5; D gene uncertain. The CDR3 region has the DNA TGTTCCAGCAGCTCCCAGGACCGGAGCATGTACTTC. It codes for CSSSSQDRSMYF.